This TCR beta chain emerged from a study of early T cells in non-severe SARS-CoV-2 infection. As for the study in general: Sequenced material consisted of bulk RNA (from unsorted whole blood), and chains were unpaired.

Study results and limitations: Comparison of clonotypes with VDJdb favored anti-spike CD8 responses while missing private and CD4 specificities.

Germline CDR1 SGHAT, CDR2 FQNNGV. This CDR3 region has 14 residues. With 3 bases clipped from V and 6 bases from J, the junction kept 7 bases outside the gene matches. The TCR library protocol was used to attach unique molecular identifiers. These identifiers were attached to individual cDNA molecules. MiXCR, applied by TCRdb to the 5' RACE reads, yields one record per CDR3 protein. The sample consists of around 58,000 distinct CDR3 sequences, about 13% of them appearing once. This clonotype was counted many times. Its antigen is not identified. This chain joins TRBV11-2 and TRBJ2-7, with TRBD1 matching over 8 bases. This TCR was recovered from an adult who was a healthcare worker with PCR-confirmed SARS-CoV-2 infection or an uninfected control (not recorded which). The specimen was whole blood. The CDR3: CASSLPGQAPEQYF. Written as DNA, the CDR3 is TGTGCCAGCAGCTTGCCGGGACAGGCACCCGAGCAGTACTTC. Using reference TRBV11-2 and TRBJ2-7 for the parts outside the CDR3, the full variable domain is EAGVAQSPRYKIIEKRQSVAFWCNPISGHATLYWYQQILGQGPKLLIQFQNNGVVDDSQLPKDRFSAERLKGVDSTLKIQPAKLEDSAVYLCASSLPGQAPEQYFGPGTRLTVT.